The T cell receptor (beta chain) described here comes from a study of long-term antiretroviral therapy in people with HIV. Whole-study results and caveats: Post-ART samples showed increased diversity that remained below transplant donor control levels.

CDR3 size: 16 residues. Germline V CDR1 and CDR2: SGHRS, YFSETQ. The V gene end was trimmed by 0 bases and the J gene end by 5 bases; junction bases not matched to a gene: 6. Samples held roughly 0.85-10 million cryopreserved PBMC before DNA extraction. Comments on this clone: What it binds is not known.

Version v3.0 of the immunoSEQ assay ran at survey level. Measured with immunoSEQ multiplex PCR; TCRdb has only the in-frame clones, and not every one. Among about 39,000 clones listed, 80% to 90% were seen once. The specimen was unsorted PBMCs, collected just before starting antiretroviral therapy. The rearrangement uses TRBV5-1 and TRBJ1-2, with 11 bases that match TRBD1. The TCR was taken from a woman aged 18 to 35 with HIV. The CDR3, as DNA: TGCGCCAGCAGCTTGGCCGGGACAGGGGGTATTTATGGCTACACCTTC. As protein: CASSLAGTGGIYGYTF.